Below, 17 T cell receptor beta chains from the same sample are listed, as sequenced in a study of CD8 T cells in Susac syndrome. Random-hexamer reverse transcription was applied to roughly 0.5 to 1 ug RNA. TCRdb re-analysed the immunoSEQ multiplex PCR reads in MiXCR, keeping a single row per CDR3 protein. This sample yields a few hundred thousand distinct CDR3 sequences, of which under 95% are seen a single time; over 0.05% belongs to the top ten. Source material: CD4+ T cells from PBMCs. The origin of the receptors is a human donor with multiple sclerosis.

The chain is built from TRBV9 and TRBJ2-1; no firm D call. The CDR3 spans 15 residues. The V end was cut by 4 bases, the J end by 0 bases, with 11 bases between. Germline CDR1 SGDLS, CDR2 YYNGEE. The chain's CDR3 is CASSPTPTSYNEQFF. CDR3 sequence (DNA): TGTGCCAGCAGCCCGACCCCAACCTCCTACAATGAGCAGTTCTTC.

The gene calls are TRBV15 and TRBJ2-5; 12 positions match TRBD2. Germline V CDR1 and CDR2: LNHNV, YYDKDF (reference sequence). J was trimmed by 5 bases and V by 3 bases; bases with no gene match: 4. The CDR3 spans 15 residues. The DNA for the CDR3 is TGTGCCACCAGCAGGGAGACTAGCGGGAGTGAGACCCAGTACTTC. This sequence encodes CATSRETSGSETQYF.

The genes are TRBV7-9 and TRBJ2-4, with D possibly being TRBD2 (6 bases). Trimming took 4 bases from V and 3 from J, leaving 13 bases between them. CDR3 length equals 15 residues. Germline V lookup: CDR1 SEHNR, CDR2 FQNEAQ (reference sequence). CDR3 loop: CASSSGGYGKNIQYF. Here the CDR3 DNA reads TGTGCCAGCAGCTCCGGGGGTTACGGCAAAAACATTCAGTACTTC.

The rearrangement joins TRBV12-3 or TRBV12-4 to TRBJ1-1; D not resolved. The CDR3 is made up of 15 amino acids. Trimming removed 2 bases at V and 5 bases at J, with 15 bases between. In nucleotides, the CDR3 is TGTGCCAGCAGTTTACGGCAGGCCCTTGGGACTGAAGCTTTCTTT. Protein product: CASSLRQALGTEAFF.

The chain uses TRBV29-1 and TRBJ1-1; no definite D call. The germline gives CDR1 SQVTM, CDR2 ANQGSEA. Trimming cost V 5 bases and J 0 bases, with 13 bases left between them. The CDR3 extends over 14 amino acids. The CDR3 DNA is TGCAGCGTTTCCCGAACAACTCTGAACACTGAAGCTTTCTTT. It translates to CSVSRTTLNTEAFF.

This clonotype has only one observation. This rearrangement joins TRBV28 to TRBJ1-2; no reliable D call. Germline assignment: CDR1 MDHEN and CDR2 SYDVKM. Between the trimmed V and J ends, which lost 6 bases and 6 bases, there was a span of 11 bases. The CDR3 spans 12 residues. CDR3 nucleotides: TGTGCCAGCAGAGCAGGAGGTCATGGCTACACCTTC. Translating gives CASRAGGHGYTF.

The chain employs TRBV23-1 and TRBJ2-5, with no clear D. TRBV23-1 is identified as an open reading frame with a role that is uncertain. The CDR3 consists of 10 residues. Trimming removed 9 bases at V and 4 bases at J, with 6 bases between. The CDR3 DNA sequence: TGCGCCAGGGGAATAGAGACCCAGTACTTC. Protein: CARGIETQYF.

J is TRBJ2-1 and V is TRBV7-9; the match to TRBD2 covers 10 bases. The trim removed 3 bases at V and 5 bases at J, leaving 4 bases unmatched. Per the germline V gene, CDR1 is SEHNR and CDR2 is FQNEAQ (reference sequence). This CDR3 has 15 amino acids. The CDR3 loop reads CASSFSGTSDNEQFF. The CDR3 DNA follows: TGTGCCAGCAGCTTTTCGGGGACTAGCGACAATGAGCAGTTCTTC.

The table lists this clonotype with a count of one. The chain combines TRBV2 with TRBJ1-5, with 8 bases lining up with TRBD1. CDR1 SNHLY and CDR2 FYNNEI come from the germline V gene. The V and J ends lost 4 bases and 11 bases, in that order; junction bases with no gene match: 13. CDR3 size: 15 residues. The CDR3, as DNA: TGTGCCAGCAGTGTGAGAACAGGGGGTGGGACAGCCCAGCATTTT. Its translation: CASSVRTGGGTAQHF.

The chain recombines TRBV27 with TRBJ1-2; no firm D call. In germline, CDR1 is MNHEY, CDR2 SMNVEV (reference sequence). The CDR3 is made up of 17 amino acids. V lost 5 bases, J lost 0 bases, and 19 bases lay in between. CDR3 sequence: CASSVGRYRRPNYGYTF. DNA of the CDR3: TGTGCCAGCAGTGTAGGCCGATATCGGCGTCCTAACTATGGCTACACCTTC.

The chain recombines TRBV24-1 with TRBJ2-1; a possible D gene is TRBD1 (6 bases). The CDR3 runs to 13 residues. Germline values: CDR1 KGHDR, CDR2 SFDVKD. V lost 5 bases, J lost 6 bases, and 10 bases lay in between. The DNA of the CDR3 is TGTGCCACCAGTGTCACAGGGTTCAATGAGCAGTTCTTC. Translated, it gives CATSVTGFNEQFF.

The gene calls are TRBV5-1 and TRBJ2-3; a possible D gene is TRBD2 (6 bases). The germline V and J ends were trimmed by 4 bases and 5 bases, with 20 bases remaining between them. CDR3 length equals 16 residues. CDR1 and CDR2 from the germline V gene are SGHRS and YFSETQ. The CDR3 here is CASSPEGALRVDTQYF. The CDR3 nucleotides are TGCGCCAGCAGCCCGGAGGGAGCCCTCAGGGTAGATACGCAGTATTTT.

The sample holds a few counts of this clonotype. The CDR3 region has the DNA TGTGCCAGCAGCCTAAGGACTAGCGGAACCTACGAGCAGTACTTC. It encodes CASSLRTSGTYEQYF. J is TRBJ2-7 and V is TRBV7-2; TRBD2 aligns across 10 bases. This CDR3 is 15 amino acids long. In germline, CDR1 is SGHTA, CDR2 FQGNSA. With V trimmed by 5 bases and J by 2 bases, 6 bases remained unmatched.

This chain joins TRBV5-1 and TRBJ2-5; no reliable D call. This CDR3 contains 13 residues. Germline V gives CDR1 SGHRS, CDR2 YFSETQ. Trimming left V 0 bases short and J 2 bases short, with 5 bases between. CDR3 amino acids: CASSLDFQETQYF. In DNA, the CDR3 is TGCGCCAGCAGCTTGGACTTTCAAGAGACCCAGTACTTC. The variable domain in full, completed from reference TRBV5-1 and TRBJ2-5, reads KAGVTQTPRYLIKTRGQQVTLSCSPISGHRSVSWYQQTPGQGLQFLFEYFSETQRNKGNFPGRFSGRQFSNSRSEMNVSTLELGDSALYLCASSLDFQETQYFGPGTRLLVL.

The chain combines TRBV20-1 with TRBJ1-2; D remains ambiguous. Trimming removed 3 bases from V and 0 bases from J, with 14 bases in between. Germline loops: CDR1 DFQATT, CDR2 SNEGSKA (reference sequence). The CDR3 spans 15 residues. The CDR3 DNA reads TGCAGTGCTAGGAGGGCAGACCGACCTAACTATGGCTACACCTTC. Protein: CSARRADRPNYGYTF.

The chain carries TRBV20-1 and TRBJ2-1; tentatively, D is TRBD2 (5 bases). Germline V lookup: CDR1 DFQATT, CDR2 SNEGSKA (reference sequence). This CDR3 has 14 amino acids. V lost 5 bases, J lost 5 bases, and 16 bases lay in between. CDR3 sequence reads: CSAFTRVIHNEQFF. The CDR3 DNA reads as TGCAGTGCTTTTACTAGAGTGATCCACAATGAGCAGTTCTTC.

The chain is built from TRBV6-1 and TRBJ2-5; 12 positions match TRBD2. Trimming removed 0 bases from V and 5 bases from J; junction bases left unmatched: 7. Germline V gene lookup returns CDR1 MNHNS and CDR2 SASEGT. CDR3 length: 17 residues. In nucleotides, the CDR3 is TGTGCCAGCAGTGAAGCCCGACTAGCGGGGGCCCAGGAGACCCAGTACTTC. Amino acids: CASSEARLAGAQETQYF.